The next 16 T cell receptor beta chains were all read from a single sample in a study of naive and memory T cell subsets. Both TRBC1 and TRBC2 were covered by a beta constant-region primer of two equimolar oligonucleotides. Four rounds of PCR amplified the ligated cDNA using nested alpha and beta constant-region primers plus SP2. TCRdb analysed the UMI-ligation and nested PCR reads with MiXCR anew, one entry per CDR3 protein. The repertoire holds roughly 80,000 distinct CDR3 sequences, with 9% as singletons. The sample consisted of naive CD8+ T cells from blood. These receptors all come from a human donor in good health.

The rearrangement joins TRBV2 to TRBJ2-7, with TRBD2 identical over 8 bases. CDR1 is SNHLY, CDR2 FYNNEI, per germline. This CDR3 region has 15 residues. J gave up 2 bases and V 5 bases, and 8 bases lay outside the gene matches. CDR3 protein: CASSPTGTRPYEQYF. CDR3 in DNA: TGTGCCAGCAGTCCCACCGGGACTAGACCCTACGAGCAGTACTTC.

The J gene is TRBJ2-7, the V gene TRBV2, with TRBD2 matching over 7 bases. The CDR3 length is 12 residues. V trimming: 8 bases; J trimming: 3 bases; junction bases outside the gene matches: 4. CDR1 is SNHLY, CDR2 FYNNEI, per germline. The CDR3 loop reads CASGAGDYEQYF. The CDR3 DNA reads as TGTGCCAGCGGCGCGGGGGACTACGAGCAGTACTTC. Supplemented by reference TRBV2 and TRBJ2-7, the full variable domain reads EPEVTQTPSHQVTQMGQEVILRCVPISNHLYFYWYRQILGQKVEFLVSFYNNEISEKSEIFDDQFSVERPDGSNFTLKIRSTKLEDSAMYFCASGAGDYEQYFGPGTRLTVT.

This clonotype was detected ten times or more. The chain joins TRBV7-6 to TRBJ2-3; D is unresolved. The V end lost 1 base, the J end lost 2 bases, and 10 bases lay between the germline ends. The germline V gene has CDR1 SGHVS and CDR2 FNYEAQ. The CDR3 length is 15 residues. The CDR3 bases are TGTGCCAGCAGCTTAGAGCTACGTGCCACAGATACGCAGTATTTT. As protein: CASSLELRATDTQYF.

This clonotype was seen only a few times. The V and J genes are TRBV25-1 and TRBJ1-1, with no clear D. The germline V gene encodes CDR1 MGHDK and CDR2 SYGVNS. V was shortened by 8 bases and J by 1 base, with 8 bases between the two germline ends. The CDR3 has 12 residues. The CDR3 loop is CASGEENTEAFF. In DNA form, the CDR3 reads TGTGCCAGCGGAGAAGAGAACACTGAAGCTTTCTTT.

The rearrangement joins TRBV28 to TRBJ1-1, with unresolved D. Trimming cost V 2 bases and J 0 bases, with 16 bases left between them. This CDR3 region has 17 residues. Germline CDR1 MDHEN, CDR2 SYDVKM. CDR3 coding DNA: TGTGCCAGCAGTTTACCGATCACCGTATATATGAACACTGAAGCTTTCTTT. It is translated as CASSLPITVYMNTEAFF. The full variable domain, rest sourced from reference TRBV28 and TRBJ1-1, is DVKVTQSSRYLVKRTGEKVFLECVQDMDHENMFWYRQDPGLGLRLIYFSYDVKMKEKGDIPEGYSVSREKKERFSLILESASTNQTSMYLCASSLPITVYMNTEAFFGQGTRLTVV.

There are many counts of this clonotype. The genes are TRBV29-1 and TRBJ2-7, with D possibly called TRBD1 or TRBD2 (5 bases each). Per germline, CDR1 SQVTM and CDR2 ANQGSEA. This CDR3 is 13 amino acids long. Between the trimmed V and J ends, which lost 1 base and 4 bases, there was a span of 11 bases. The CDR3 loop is CSVEGDDQYEQYF. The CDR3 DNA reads TGCAGCGTTGAAGGGGACGATCAGTACGAGCAGTACTTC.

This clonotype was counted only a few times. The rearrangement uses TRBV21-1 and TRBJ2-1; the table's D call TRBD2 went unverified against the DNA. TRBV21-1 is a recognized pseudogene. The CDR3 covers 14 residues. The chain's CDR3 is CASSREAGHNEQFF. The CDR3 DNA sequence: TGTGCCAGCAGCAGGGAGGCAGGTCACAATGAGCAGTTCTTC.

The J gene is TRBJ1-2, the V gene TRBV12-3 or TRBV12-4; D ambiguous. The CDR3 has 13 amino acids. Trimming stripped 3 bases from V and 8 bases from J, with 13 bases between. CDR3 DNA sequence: TGTGCCAGCAGTTTGACCCCCCGTAACGGCTACACCTTC. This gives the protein CASSLTPRNGYTF.

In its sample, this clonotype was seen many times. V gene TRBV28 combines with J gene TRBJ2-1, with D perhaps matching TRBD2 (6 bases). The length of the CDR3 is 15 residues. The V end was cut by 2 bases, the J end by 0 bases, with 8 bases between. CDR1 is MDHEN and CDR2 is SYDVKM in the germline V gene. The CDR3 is CASSLERVSYNEQFF. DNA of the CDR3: TGTGCCAGCAGTTTAGAGCGGGTCTCCTACAATGAGCAGTTCTTC.

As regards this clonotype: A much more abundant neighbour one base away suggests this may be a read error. CDR3 residues: CASSISSRGVWNTEAFF. The CDR3 nucleotides are TGTGCCAGCAGCATCTCCTCGAGGGGTGTTTGGAACACTGAAGCTTTCTTT. This chain uses TRBV7-6 with TRBJ1-1, with TRBD1 as a possible D gene (5 bases). The CDR3 covers 17 residues. V lost 5 bases and J lost 1, with 20 bases in between. Germline V gene sequence: CDR1 SGHVS, CDR2 FNYEAQ.

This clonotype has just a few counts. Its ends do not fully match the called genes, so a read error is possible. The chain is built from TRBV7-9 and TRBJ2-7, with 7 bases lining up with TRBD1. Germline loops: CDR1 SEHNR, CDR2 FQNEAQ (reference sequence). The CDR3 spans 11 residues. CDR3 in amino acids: CASSFTGDVNF. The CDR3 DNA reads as TGTGCCAGCAGCTTTACAGGGGACGTGAACTTC.

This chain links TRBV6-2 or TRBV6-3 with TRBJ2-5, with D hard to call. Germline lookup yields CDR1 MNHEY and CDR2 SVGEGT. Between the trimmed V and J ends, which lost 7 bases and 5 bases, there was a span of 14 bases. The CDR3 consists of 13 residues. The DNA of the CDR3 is TGTGCCAGCATCAACGAGGATTCCGAGACCCAGTACTTC. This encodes CASINEDSETQYF.

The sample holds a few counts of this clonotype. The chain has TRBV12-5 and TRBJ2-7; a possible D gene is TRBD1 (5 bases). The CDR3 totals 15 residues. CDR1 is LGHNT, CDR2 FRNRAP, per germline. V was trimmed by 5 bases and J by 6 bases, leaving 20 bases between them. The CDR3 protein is CASGPTGGQPSEQYF. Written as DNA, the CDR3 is TGTGCTAGTGGTCCCACGGGCGGACAACCCTCCGAGCAGTACTTC.

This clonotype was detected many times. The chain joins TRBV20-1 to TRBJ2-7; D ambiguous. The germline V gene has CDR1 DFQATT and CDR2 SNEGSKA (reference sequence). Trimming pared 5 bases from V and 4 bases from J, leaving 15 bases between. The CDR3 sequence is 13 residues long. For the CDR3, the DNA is TGCAGTGCTTTGGGGTTCAGGTTTTACGAGCAGTACTTC. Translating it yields CSALGFRFYEQYF.

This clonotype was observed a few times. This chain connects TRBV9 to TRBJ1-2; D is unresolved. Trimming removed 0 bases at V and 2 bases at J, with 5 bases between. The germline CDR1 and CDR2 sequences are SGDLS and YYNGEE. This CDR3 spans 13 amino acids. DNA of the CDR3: TGTGCCAGCAGCGTAGATTCAAACTATGGCTACACCTTC. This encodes CASSVDSNYGYTF.

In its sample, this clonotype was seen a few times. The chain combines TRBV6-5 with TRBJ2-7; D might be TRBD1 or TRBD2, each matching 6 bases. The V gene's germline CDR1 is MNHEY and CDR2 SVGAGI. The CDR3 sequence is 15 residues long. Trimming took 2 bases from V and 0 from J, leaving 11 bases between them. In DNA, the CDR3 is TGTGCCAGCAGTTACGGTGGGGGGCTCTCCTACGAGCAGTACTTC. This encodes CASSYGGGLSYEQYF.